This TCR beta chain was sequenced during a study of control samples from healthy donors and cancer patients (dated by TCRdb to 2018 to 2021). As to this clone: What antigen it recognizes has not been identified. No qualities accompany the bases; no much larger clone lies one base away.

To prepare the library, the immunoSEQ multiplex PCR assay was applied. TCRdb mirrors the immuneACCESS table, restricted to in-frame sequences. Some clones are absent from its copies; in checked studies, under half trace to an unresolved V gene, and the reason for the others is unknown. Across this sample there are about 140,000 clones, with about 89% seen only once. The leading ten clones occupy under 9% of the sample. Looking up the germline V gene yields CDR1 KGHSH and CDR2 LQKENI. V and J lose 2 bases and 1 base, and a span of 12 bases separates them. The CDR3, cysteine through phenylalanine, is 15 amino acids long. The kept DNA is CDR3 alone, 45 bases in frame from the first base.

The clonotype was recovered from a man younger than 30 in good health. The sample comprised blood. The chain is assembled from TRBV18 and TRBJ2-7; TRBD1 is a weak D gene call, 6 bases matching. The sequenced DNA: TGTGCCAGCTCACCAGGGACAAGTAAGTCCTACGAGCAGTACTTC. Its translation is CASSPGTSKSYEQYF.